The TCR beta chain under discussion was sequenced for a study of shared clonotypes between healthy human individuals. Original data processing: ImmunoSEQ output lacked quality scores and full-length reads, limiting matched filtering. Generated by immunoSEQ multiplex PCR, the TCRdb table keeps only in-frame clones and is missing some. Clonal size and the V and J genes are those of that table, whereas D and trimming came from the DNA. The repertoire has around 430,000 clones, roughly three quarters of them found once; the top ten carry about 12%. Genomic DNA for unsorted samples was obtained from 70 million to 100 million PBMCs. The receptor's source is a woman in her thirties or forties in good health. Some clones in this sample may be carry-over from other donors' samples. Specimen: PBMCs.

CDR3 sequence reads: CAWNTVYGYTF. The CDR3 nucleotides read TGTGCCTGGAATACAGTCTATGGCTACACCTTC. The V call is TRBV30, the J call TRBJ1-2, with D unresolved. Trimming removed 4 bases from V and 4 bases from J, with 7 bases in between. The CDR3 has 11 amino acids. CDR1 and CDR2 (germline): GTSNPN, SVGIG (reference sequence).